This T cell receptor (beta chain) emerged from a study of shared clonotypes between healthy human individuals. Clones were sequenced by immunoSEQ multiplex PCR, and TCRdb holds only the in-frame ones, with some missing. The sample gives a few million clones, 90% to 95% of which show up once; roughly 0.13% is in the top ten. Germline assignment: CDR1 MNHEY and CDR2 SVGAGI. Trimming removed 4 bases from V and 4 bases from J, with 17 bases in between. The CDR3 is 15 amino acids. The clonotype comes from a man aged 18 to 30 in good health. The sequencing sample was made of naive CD4+ T cells sorted from blood. The subset: CD45RA+ positively selected. The J gene is TRBJ2-7, the V gene TRBV6-5, with D perhaps TRBD2 (7 bases). CDR3 DNA: TGTGCCAGCAGTTCGGAGGGGAGGGGGGGATACGAGCAGTACTTC. This sequence encodes CASSSEGRGGYEQYF.